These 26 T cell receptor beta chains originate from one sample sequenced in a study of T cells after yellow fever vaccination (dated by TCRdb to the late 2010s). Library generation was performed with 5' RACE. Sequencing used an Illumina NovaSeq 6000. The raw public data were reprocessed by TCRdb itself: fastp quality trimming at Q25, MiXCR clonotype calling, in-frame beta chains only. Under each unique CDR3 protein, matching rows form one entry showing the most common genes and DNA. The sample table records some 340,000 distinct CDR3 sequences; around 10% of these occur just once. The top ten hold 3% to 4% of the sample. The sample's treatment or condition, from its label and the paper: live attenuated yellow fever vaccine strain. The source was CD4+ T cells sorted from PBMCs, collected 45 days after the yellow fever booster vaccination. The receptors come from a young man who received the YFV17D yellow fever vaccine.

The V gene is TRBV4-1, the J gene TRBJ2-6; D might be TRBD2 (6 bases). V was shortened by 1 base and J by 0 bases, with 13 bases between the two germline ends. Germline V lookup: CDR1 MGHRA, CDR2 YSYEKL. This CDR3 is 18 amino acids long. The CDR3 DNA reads TGCGCCAGCAGCCAAGGAGGAGGGGCAACCTCTGGGGCCAACGTCCTGACTTTC. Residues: CASSQGGGATSGANVLTF.

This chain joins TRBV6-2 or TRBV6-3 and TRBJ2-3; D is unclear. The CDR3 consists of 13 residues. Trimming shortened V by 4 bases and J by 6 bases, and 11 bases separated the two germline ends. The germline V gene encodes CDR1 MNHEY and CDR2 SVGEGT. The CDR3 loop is CASSLVGLDTQYF. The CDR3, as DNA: TGTGCCAGCAGTTTGGTCGGTCTTGATACGCAGTATTTT.

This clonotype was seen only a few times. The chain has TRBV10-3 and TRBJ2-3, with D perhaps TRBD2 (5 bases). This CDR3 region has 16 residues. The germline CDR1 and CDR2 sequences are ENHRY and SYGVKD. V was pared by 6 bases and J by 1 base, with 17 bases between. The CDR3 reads CAISQSGGGRTDTQYF. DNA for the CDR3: TGTGCCATCAGCCAGTCAGGAGGCGGGCGCACAGATACGCAGTATTTT.

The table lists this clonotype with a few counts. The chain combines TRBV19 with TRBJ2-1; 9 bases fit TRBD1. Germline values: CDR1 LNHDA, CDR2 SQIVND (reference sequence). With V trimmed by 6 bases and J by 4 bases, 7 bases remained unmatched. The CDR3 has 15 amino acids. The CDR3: CASRGQGLLYNEQFF. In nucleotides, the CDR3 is TGTGCCAGTAGGGGACAGGGACTTTTGTACAATGAGCAGTTCTTC.

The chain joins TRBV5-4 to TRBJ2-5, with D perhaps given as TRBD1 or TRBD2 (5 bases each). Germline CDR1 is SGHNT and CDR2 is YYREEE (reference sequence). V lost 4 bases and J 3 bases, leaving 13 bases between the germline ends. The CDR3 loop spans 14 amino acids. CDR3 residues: CASSLRDREETQYF. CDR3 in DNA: TGTGCCAGCAGCCTGAGGGACCGTGAAGAGACCCAGTACTTC.

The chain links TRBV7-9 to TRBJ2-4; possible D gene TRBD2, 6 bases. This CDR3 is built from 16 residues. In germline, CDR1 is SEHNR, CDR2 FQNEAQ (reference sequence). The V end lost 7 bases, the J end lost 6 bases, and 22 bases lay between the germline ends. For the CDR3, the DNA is TGTGCCAGCACCACATTCGGCGGGGTTGGGGGAAACATTCAGTACTTC. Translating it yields CASTTFGGVGGNIQYF. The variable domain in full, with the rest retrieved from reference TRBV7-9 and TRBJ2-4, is DTGVSQNPRHKITKRGQNVTFRCDPISEHNRLYWYRQTLGQGPEFLTYFQNEAQLEKSRLLSDRFSAERPKGSFSTLEIQRTEQGDSAMYLCASTTFGGVGGNIQYFGAGTRLSVL.

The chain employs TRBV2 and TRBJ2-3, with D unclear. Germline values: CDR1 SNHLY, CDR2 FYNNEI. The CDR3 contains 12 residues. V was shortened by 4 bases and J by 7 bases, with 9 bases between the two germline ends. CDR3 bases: TGTGCCAGCAGTGTAGGCCGTCATACGCAGTATTTT. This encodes CASSVGRHTQYF.

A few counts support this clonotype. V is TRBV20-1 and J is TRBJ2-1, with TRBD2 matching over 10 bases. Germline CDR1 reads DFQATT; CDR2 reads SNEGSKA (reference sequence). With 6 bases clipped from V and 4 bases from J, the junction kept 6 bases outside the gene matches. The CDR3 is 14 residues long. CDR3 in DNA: TGCAGTGCGGAAGGACTAGCGGTATACAATGAGCAGTTCTTC. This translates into CSAEGLAVYNEQFF.

The CDR3: CASRQGAPPGELFF. The CDR3 coding sequence is TGCGCCAGCAGGCAGGGGGCGCCCCCCGGGGAGCTGTTTTTT. The chain combines TRBV10-2 with TRBJ2-2, with 8 bases identical to TRBD1. The CDR3 is made up of 14 amino acids. Per germline, CDR1 WSHSY and CDR2 SAAADI. Trimming at V came to 6 bases and at J to 6 bases, leaving 6 bases not matched to a gene.

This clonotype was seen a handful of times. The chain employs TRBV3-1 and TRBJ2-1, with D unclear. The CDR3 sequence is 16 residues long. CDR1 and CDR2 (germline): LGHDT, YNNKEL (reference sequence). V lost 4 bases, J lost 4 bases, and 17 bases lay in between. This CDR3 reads CASSPPPGLVYNEQFF. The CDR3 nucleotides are TGTGCCAGCAGCCCCCCGCCGGGCCTAGTATACAATGAGCAGTTCTTC.

The CDR3 is CASSYSRTEQYV. Here the CDR3 DNA reads TGTGCCAGCAGTTACTCGAGGACCGAGCAGTACGTC. J is TRBJ2-7 and V is TRBV6-2 or TRBV6-3; no clear D. Germline assignment: CDR1 MNHEY and CDR2 SVGEGT. The CDR3 covers 12 residues. V lost 0 bases and J 6 bases, leaving 6 bases between the germline ends.

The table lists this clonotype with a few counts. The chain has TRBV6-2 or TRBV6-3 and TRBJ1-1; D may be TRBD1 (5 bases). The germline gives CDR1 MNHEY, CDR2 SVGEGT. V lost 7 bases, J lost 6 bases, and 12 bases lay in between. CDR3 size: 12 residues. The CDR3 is CASKTAEPEAFF. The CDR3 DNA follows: TGTGCCAGCAAGACAGCCGAGCCTGAAGCTTTCTTT.

CDR3 in DNA: TGCGCCAGCAGGAACAGCTTCACAGATACGCAGTATTTT. It encodes CASRNSFTDTQYF. The chain is built from TRBV5-1 and TRBJ2-3; D unresolved. V was trimmed by 5 bases and J by 2 bases, leaving 9 bases between them. Per germline, CDR1 SGHRS and CDR2 YFSETQ. CDR3 length: 13 amino acids.

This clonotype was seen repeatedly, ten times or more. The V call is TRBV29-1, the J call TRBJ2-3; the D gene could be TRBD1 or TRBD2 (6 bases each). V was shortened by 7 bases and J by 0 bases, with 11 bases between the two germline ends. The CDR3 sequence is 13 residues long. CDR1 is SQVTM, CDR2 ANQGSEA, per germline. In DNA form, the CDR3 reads TGCAGCGACAGGGACTCCAGCACAGATACGCAGTATTTT. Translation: CSDRDSSTDTQYF.

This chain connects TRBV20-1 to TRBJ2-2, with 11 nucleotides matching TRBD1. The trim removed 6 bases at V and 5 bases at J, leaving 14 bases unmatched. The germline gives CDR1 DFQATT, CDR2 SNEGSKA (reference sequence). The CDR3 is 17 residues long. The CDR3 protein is CSANGQGASPGTGELFF. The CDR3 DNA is TGCAGTGCCAATGGACAGGGGGCTAGCCCGGGGACCGGGGAGCTGTTTTTT.

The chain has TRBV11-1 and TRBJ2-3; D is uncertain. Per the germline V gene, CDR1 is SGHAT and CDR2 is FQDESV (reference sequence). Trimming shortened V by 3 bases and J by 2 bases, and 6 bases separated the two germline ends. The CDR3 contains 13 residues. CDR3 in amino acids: CASSLSHTDTQYF. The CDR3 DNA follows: TGTGCCAGCAGCTTGTCTCACACAGATACGCAGTATTTT.

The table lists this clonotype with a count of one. The CDR3 nucleotides read TGTGCCAGCAGCCGTGGACAGATAAATTCACCCCTCCACTTT. Translation: CASSRGQINSPLHF. The V gene is TRBV7-3, the J gene TRBJ1-6; D might be TRBD1 (6 bases). The V and J ends lost 5 bases and 7 bases respectively, with 12 bases between them. Per germline, CDR1 SGHTA and CDR2 FQGTGA. The CDR3 is 14 residues long.

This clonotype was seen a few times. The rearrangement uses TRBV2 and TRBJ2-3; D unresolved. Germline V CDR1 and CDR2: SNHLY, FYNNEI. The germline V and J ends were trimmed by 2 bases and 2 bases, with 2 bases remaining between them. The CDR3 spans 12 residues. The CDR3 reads CASSESTDTQYF. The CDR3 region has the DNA TGTGCCAGCAGTGAATCCACAGATACGCAGTATTTT. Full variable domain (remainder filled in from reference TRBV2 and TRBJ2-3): EPEVTQTPSHQVTQMGQEVILRCVPISNHLYFYWYRQILGQKVEFLVSFYNNEISEKSEIFDDQFSVERPDGSNFTLKIRSTKLEDSAMYFCASSESTDTQYFGPGTRLTVL.

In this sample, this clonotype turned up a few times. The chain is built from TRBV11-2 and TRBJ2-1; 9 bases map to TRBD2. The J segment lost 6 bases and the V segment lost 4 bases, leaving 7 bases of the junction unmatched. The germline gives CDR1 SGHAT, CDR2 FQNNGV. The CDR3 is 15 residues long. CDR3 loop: CASSYSSGAINEQFF. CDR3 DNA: TGTGCCAGCAGCTATTCTAGCGGGGCGATCAATGAGCAGTTCTTC.

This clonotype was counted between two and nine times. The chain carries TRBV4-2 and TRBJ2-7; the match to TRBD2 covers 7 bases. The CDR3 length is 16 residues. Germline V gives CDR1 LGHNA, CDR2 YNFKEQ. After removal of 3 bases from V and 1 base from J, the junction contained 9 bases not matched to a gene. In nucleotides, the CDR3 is TGTGCCAGCAGCCATTCCTTTGCGGGGGAATCCTACGAGCAGTACTTC. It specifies CASSHSFAGESYEQYF.

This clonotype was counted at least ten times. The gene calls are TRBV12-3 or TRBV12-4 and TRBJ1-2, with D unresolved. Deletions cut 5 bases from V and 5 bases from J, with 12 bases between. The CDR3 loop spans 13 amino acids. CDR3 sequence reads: CASSPVGVYGYTF. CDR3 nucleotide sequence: TGTGCCAGCAGTCCCGTTGGAGTGTATGGCTACACCTTC.

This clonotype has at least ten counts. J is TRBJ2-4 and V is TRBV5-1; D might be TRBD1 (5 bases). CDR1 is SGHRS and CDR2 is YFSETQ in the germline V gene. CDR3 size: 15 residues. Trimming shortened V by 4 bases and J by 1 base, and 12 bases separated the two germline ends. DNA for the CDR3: TGCGCCAGCAGCCAGCCAGGGTCCGCCAAAAACATTCAGTACTTC. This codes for CASSQPGSAKNIQYF.

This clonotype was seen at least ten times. The CDR3 DNA reads TGTGCCAGCAGCTTAGCGGGGGCTACAAACACTGAAGCTTTCTTT. Amino acids: CASSLAGATNTEAFF. This chain uses TRBV7-2 with TRBJ1-1; possibly TRBD1 for D (6 bases). Deletions cut 0 bases from V and 2 bases from J, with 10 bases between. Germline V gene lookup returns CDR1 SGHTA and CDR2 FQGNSA. This CDR3 is 15 amino acids long.

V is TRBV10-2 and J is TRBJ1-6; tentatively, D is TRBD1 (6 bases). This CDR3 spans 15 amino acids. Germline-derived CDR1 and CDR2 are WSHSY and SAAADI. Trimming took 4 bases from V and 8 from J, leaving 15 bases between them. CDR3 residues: CASSGTAVEYSPLHF. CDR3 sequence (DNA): TGCGCCAGCAGTGGGACAGCGGTAGAATATTCACCCCTCCACTTT.

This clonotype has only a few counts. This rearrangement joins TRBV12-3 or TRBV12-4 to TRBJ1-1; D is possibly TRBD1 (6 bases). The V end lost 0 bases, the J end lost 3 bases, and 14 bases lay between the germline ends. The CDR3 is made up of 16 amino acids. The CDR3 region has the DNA TGTGCCAGCAGTTTAGCAAGAGTTGACAGGTACACTGAAGCTTTCTTT. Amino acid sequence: CASSLARVDRYTEAFF.

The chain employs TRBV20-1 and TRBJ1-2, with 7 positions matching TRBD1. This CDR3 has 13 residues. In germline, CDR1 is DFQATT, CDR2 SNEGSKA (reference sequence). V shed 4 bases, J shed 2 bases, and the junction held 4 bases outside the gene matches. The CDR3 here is CSAKGATNYGYTF. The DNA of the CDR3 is TGCAGTGCTAAGGGGGCAACAAACTATGGCTACACCTTC.